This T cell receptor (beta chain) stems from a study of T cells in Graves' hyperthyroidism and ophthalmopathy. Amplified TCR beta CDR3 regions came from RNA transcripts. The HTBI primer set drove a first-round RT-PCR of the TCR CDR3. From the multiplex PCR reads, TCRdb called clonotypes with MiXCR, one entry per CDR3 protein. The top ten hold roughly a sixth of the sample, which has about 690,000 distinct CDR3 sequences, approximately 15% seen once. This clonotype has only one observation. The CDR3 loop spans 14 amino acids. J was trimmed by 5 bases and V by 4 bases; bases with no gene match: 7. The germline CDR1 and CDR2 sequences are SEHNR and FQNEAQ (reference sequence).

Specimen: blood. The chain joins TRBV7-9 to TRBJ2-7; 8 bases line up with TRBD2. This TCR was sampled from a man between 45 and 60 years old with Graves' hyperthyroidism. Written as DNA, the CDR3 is TGTGCCAGCAGCTCGAGCGGGAGCGGCGACGAGCAGTACTTC. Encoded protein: CASSSSGSGDEQYF.